This T cell receptor (beta chain) was sequenced for a study of T cell repertoires in ileal Crohn's disease (dated by TCRdb to 2018 to 2020). Regarding the study in general: At the time of surgery, around 38% of patients were active smokers, and the median duration of disease was approximately 8 years. Roughly half of the patients were given postoperative therapy, with 18 on anti-TNF agents and approximately ten on thiopurines. The study was conducted in parallel with a multicentre cohort that was designed to identify predictors of early endoscopic recurrence following ileocolonic resection. Endoscopic postoperative recurrence was defined as a Rutgeerts score above i0. A total of around 150 mucosal samples from roughly 60 patients were sequenced, collected from several sites on the surgical specimen as well as at postoperative endoscopy. TCR repertoire analysis was done in 50 to 70 Crohn's disease patients from a prospective multicentre cohort. Every patient underwent surgery because of a complication, which was stricturing disease in 61% of cases and penetrating disease in roughly 39%. The research as a whole found: More high-frequency clones were carried by sorted CD8 T cells than by CD4 T cells, suggesting that mucosal expansions were mainly CD8. Endoscopic recurrence was found to be associated with higher high-frequency clone percentages at surgery, and recurrence was observed in all patients with clonality above 26.8% (18/57). A significantly higher proportion of clonal expansions was observed in active smokers at surgery than in non-smokers (about 25% vs 20%, p=0.02). Only a subgroup of patients, of unstated size, had their mucosal CD4 and CD8 T cells sorted and sequenced.

In regard to this clone: Its antigen is unknown. There are no base qualities to consult, and no much larger clone falls within one base.

The CDR3 has 16 amino acids, counting the end cysteine and phenylalanine. The CDR3 DNA has 48 bases and is translated from base 1. CDR1 and CDR2, per the germline V gene, are SGHRS and YFSETQ. After removal of 0 bases from V and 9 bases from J, the junction retains 5 bases not matched to a gene. Roughly 500 nanograms of biopsy DNA per sample were submitted for commercial TCRB immunosequencing. Adaptive Biotechnology amplified CDR3 regions from genomic DNA with a two-step multiplex PCR that controlled for amplification bias. The first PCR used primers for every V and J gene segment; the second PCR added barcodes and Illumina adapters. An Illumina instrument was used to sequence the CDR3 libraries. In the original analysis: Vendor-provided pipelines were combined with custom analysis of raw data in R/Bioconductor under R version 3.3.0. Clonality, which ranges from 0 to 1, was calculated as the inverse of the normalised Shannon entropy across all productive clones. The repertoire share taken up by the top 100 clones defined high-frequency clones, and only clones that passed a 95% confidence test were kept. Repertoire diversity was measured with the Simpson index, and overlap between samples was measured with the Morisita-Horn index. The table was pulled from immuneACCESS by TCRdb, which kept in-frame rearrangements only. Such tables lose some clones; where checked, under half of the loss comes from unresolved V genes, and the rest has no known cause. Clonal size and the V and J genes are those of that table, whereas D and trimming came from the DNA. A total of about 17,000 clones appear in this sample, less than 90% of them only once. The ten largest make up around 10% of the sample.

Adults with ileal or ileocolonic Crohn's disease and an indication for ileocolonic resection were eligible for inclusion. Whole ileal mucosal biopsies were kept frozen at -80 degrees C prior to DNA extraction. Genomic DNA was extracted from frozen whole biopsies with a TRizol-based method and quantified on a NanoDrop 2000 spectrophotometer. The clonotype comes from an adult with Crohn's disease. The specimen was ileal tissue. The chain joins TRBV5-1 to TRBJ2-1; 14 junctional bases match TRBD2. The bases are TGCGCCAGCAGCTTGGGTCAGACTAGCGGGGGGGGTGAGCAGTTCTTC. The resulting protein is CASSLGQTSGGGEQFF.